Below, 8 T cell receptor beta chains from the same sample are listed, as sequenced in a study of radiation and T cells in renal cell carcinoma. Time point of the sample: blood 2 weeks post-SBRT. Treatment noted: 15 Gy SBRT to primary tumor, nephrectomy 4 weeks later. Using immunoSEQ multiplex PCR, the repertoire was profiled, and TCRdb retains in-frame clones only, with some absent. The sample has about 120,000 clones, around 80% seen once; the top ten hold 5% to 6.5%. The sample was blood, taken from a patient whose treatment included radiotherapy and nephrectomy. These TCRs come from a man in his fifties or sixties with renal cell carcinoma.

CDR3 sequence: CASSLVSGGNYGYTF. Here the CDR3 DNA reads TGCGCCAGCAGCTTGGTCTCCGGGGGAAACTATGGCTACACCTTC. The chain carries TRBV5-1 and TRBJ1-2; the D gene is possibly TRBD1 (5 bases). Germline V gene lookup returns CDR1 SGHRS and CDR2 YFSETQ. Trimming removed 0 bases from V and 2 bases from J, with 11 bases in between. The CDR3 covers 15 residues.

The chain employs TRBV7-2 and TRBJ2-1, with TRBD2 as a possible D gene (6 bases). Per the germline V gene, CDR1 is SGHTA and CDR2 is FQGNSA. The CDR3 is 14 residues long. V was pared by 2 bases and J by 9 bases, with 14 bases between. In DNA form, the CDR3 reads TGTGCCAGCAGCTTAACAGTAGCGGAGACTGAGCAGTTCTTC. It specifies CASSLTVAETEQFF.

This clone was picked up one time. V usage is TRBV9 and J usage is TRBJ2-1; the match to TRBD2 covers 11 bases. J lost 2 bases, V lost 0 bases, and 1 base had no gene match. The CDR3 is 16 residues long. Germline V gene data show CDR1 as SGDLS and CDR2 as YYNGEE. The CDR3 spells CASSVVAGGTYNEQFF. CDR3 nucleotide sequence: TGTGCCAGCAGCGTAGTAGCGGGAGGGACCTACAATGAGCAGTTCTTC.

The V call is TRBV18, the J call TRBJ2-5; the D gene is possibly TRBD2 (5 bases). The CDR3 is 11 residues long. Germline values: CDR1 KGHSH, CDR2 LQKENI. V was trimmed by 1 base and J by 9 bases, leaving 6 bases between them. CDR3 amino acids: CASSPLGAQYF. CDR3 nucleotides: TGTGCCAGCTCACCACTCGGGGCCCAGTACTTC.

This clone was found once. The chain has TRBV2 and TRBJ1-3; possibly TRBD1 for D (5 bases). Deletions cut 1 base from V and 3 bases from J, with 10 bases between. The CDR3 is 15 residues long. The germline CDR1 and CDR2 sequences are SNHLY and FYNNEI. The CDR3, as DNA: TGTGCCAGCAGTGAAGGGGGGAGAGGTGGAAACACCATATATTTT. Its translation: CASSEGGRGGNTIYF.

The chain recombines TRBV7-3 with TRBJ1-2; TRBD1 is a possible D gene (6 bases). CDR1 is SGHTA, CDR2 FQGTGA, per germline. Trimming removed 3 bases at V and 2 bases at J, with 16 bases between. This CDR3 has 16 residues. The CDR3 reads CASSLGPGGSNYGYTF. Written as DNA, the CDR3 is TGTGCCAGCAGCTTGGGCCCCGGGGGCTCCAACTATGGCTACACCTTC.

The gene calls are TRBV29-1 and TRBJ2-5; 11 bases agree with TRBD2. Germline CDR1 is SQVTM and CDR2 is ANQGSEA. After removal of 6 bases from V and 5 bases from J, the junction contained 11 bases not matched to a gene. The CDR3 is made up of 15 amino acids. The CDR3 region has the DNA TGCAGCGTGAGGGAAACTAGCGGGGGAGGGGAGACCCAGTACTTC. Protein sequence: CSVRETSGGGETQYF.

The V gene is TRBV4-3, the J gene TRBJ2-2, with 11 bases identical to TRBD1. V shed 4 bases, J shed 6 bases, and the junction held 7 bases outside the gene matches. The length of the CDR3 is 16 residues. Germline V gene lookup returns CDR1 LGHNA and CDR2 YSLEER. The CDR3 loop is CASSRAGTGGSGELFF. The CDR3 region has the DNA TGCGCCAGCAGCCGAGCGGGGACAGGGGGGTCCGGGGAGCTGTTTTTT.